The 29 T cell receptor beta chains below all came from one sample that was sequenced in a study of CD4 T cells in relation to SARS-CoV-2 and coronaviruses. Unexposed donor CD4+ T cells date from about 2011-2018, before the COVID-19 pandemic. Isolation of CD4+ T cells took place after about 10 days in culture. This table comes from immunoSEQ multiplex PCR, and its TCRdb copy is limited to in-frame clones, with some not included. The sample lists over 20,000 clones; about 81% were seen once. Their specific antigens are unknown. What was sequenced was CD4+ T cells from PBMCs, cultured in vitro. These receptors were taken from a human donor in good health.

The chain uses TRBV5-5 and TRBJ1-3; D not certain. Trimming shortened V by 4 bases and J by 4 bases, and 12 bases separated the two germline ends. This CDR3 has 14 residues. CDR1 is SGHKS and CDR2 is YYEKEE in the germline V gene (reference sequence). DNA for the CDR3: TGTGCCAGCAGCCGAGGGAACACCGGAAACACCATATATTTT. As protein: CASSRGNTGNTIYF.

The genes are TRBV10-2 and TRBJ1-2; D not certain. The CDR3 loop spans 14 amino acids. Trimming left V 0 bases short and J 4 bases short, with 9 bases between. The germline V gene encodes CDR1 WSHSY and CDR2 SAAADI. The CDR3 DNA sequence: TGCGCCAGCAGTGAGTCTCGGGATCTCTATGGCTACACCTTC. Protein product: CASSESRDLYGYTF.

The chain links TRBV6-5 to TRBJ2-7; D remains unclear. Trimming shortened V by 5 bases and J by 2 bases, and 13 bases separated the two germline ends. The germline V gene encodes CDR1 MNHEY and CDR2 SVGAGI. This CDR3 comprises 14 residues. Here the CDR3 reads CASSPRRSTYEQYF. CDR3 DNA: TGTGCCAGCAGTCCGCGTAGGAGTACCTACGAGCAGTACTTC.

J is TRBJ1-1 and V is TRBV10-1; possible D gene TRBD1, 6 bases. Trimming took 3 bases from V and 0 from J, leaving 8 bases between them. The CDR3 runs to 14 residues. Looked up from germline, CDR1 is WNHNN and CDR2 is SYGVQD (reference sequence). The CDR3 DNA reads TGCGCCAGCAGTGACACAGGGCTGAACACTGAAGCTTTCTTT. Translation: CASSDTGLNTEAFF.

The gene calls are TRBV18 and TRBJ1-5; tentative D call: TRBD1 (5 bases). This CDR3 comprises 15 residues. Germline V gives CDR1 KGHSH, CDR2 LQKENI. The V end was cut by 2 bases, the J end by 3 bases, with 11 bases between. The CDR3 DNA sequence: TGTGCCAGCTCACCAACCGGGGGTAACAATCAGCCCCAGCATTTT. Its translation is CASSPTGGNNQPQHF. Variable domain in full (rest from reference TRBV18 and TRBJ1-5): NAGVMQNPRHLVRRRGQEARLRCSPMKGHSHVYWYRQLPEEGLKFMVYLQKENIIDESGMPKERFSAEFPKEGPSILRIQQVVRGDSAAYFCASSPTGGNNQPQHFGDGTRLSIL.

The chain has TRBV7-2 and TRBJ2-1; 15 bases align to TRBD2. CDR1 is SGHTA and CDR2 is FQGNSA in the germline V gene. After removal of 1 base from V and 8 bases from J, the junction contained 9 bases not matched to a gene. CDR3 length: 18 amino acids. The CDR3 protein is CASSLGTGTSGGWYEQFF. The CDR3 coding sequence is TGTGCCAGCAGCTTAGGAACAGGGACTAGCGGGGGGTGGTATGAGCAGTTCTTC.

The rearrangement joins TRBV5-1 to TRBJ2-3; 7 bases are a match to TRBD1. Germline CDR1 and CDR2: SGHRS and YFSETQ. J lost 5 bases, V lost 4 bases, and 10 bases had no gene match. The CDR3 runs to 15 residues. CDR3 sequence: CASSAGTAKGDTQYF. DNA for the CDR3: TGCGCCAGCAGCGCCGGGACAGCTAAGGGAGATACGCAGTATTTT.

This rearrangement joins TRBV4-1 to TRBJ2-6; D unresolved. The germline gives CDR1 MGHRA, CDR2 YSYEKL. The CDR3 has 17 residues. The V gene lost 4 bases and the J gene lost 2 bases, with 15 bases spanning the gap. The CDR3 is CASSLLSSKAGANVLTF. The CDR3 region has the DNA TGCGCCAGCAGCCTGCTCTCCTCTAAGGCTGGGGCCAACGTCCTGACTTTC.

The chain recombines TRBV2 with TRBJ2-6, with 9 bases aligning to TRBD1. V shed 3 bases, J shed 0 bases, and the junction held 9 bases outside the gene matches. The CDR3 is 19 residues long. Germline V gene lookup returns CDR1 SNHLY and CDR2 FYNNEI. CDR3 sequence reads: CASSDTGQGFPSGANVLTF. The CDR3 DNA reads as TGTGCCAGCAGTGACACGGGACAGGGTTTCCCCTCTGGGGCCAACGTCCTGACTTTC.

The chain is built from TRBV4-2 and TRBJ1-1; D ambiguous. This CDR3 is 15 amino acids long. V lost 1 base to trimming and J lost 5 bases, with 14 bases between them. CDR1 is LGHNA, CDR2 YNFKEQ, per germline. The CDR3 DNA is TGTGCCAGCAGCCAAGGGGAGGGCCCGCCAACTGAAGCTTTCTTT. It encodes CASSQGEGPPTEAFF.

The chain links TRBV6-5 to TRBJ2-7; D is tentatively TRBD1 or TRBD2 (5 bases each). V gave up 7 bases and J gave up 2 bases, with 12 bases separating them. Germline loops: CDR1 MNHEY, CDR2 SVGAGI. This CDR3 contains 13 residues. CDR3 in amino acids: CASIRDGTYEQYF. The CDR3 DNA is TGTGCCAGCATTAGGGACGGGACCTACGAGCAGTACTTC.

The J gene is TRBJ1-5, the V gene TRBV7-2, with a tentative D call TRBD1 (6 bases). The V gene's germline CDR1 is SGHTA and CDR2 FQGNSA. Between the trimmed V and J ends, which lost 1 base and 7 bases, there was a span of 8 bases. This CDR3 contains 13 residues. CDR3 sequence reads: CASSLDREQPQHF. CDR3 DNA: TGTGCCAGCAGCTTAGACAGGGAGCAGCCCCAGCATTTT.

This clone was counted between two and nine times. V gene TRBV19 combines with J gene TRBJ1-6; tentatively, D is TRBD1 (6 bases). The V and J ends lost 4 bases and 7 bases respectively, with 8 bases between them. Germline V gene data show CDR1 as LNHDA and CDR2 as SQIVND (reference sequence). The CDR3 extends over 13 amino acids. The CDR3 is CASSNRDNSPLHF. The DNA of the CDR3 is TGTGCCAGTAGTAACAGGGACAATTCACCCCTCCACTTT.

The CDR3 bases are TGCAGCGGATTCGACAGGGCGCGAGAGACCCAGTACTTC. It codes for CSGFDRARETQYF. This chain links TRBV29-1 with TRBJ2-5, with 7 bases lining up with TRBD1. With 7 bases clipped from V and 4 bases from J, the junction kept 9 bases outside the gene matches. Germline loops: CDR1 SQVTM, CDR2 ANQGSEA. The length of the CDR3 is 13 residues.

The gene calls are TRBV7-8 and TRBJ1-4; 7 nucleotides match TRBD1. V lost 1 base to trimming and J lost 5 bases; unmatched junction nucleotides: 10. CDR1 is SGHVS and CDR2 is FQNEAQ in the germline V gene. The CDR3 runs to 17 residues. The chain's CDR3 is CASSLGAGGRGNEKLFF. Written as DNA, the CDR3 is TGTGCCAGCAGCTTAGGTGCGGGGGGCAGGGGGAATGAAAAACTGTTTTTT.

The chain carries TRBV10-3 and TRBJ1-2, with D tentatively TRBD1 (6 bases). CDR1 is ENHRY, CDR2 SYGVKD, per germline. CDR3 length: 13 residues. Trimming removed 4 bases at V and 2 bases at J, with 8 bases between. CDR3 sequence reads: CAISGTDNYGYTF. The CDR3 nucleotides are TGTGCCATCAGTGGGACAGACAACTATGGCTACACCTTC.

The chain links TRBV19 to TRBJ1-4; a possible D gene is TRBD1 (6 bases). CDR1 and CDR2 (germline): LNHDA, SQIVND (reference sequence). Trimming left V 5 bases short and J 2 bases short, with 12 bases between. CDR3 length: 15 amino acids. In nucleotides, the CDR3 is TGTGCCAGTAGTCAGGGGTCGGCCACTAATGAAAAACTGTTTTTT. As protein: CASSQGSATNEKLFF.

V is TRBV6-5 and J is TRBJ1-5; TRBD1 agrees at 7 bases. Trimming at V came to 6 bases and at J to 5 bases, leaving 10 bases not matched to a gene. The germline CDR1 and CDR2 sequences are MNHEY and SVGAGI. This CDR3 is built from 15 residues. The CDR3, as DNA: TGTGCCAGCAGCTACGGGACAGTGGGCGATCAGCCCCAGCATTTT. It specifies CASSYGTVGDQPQHF.

This chain uses TRBV19 with TRBJ1-5, with a weak D call TRBD1 (5 bases). The CDR3 totals 15 residues. Per germline, CDR1 LNHDA and CDR2 SQIVND (reference sequence). V was pared by 5 bases and J by 1 base, with 12 bases between. This CDR3 reads CASSSGGPSNQPQHF. The CDR3 nucleotides read TGTGCCAGTAGTTCTGGGGGACCGAGCAATCAGCCCCAGCATTTT.

V is TRBV5-4 and J is TRBJ2-5; D is perhaps TRBD2 (6 bases). Germline-derived CDR1 and CDR2 are SGHNT and YYREEE (reference sequence). The V end lost 0 bases, the J end lost 0 bases, and 15 bases lay between the germline ends. CDR3 length: 17 amino acids. CDR3 sequence: CASSLGSGVKYQETQYF. The CDR3 DNA follows: TGTGCCAGCAGCTTGGGCTCGGGGGTGAAGTACCAAGAGACCCAGTACTTC.

The chain links TRBV5-1 to TRBJ1-1; D not certain. Germline CDR1 reads SGHRS; CDR2 reads YFSETQ. The V gene lost 4 bases and the J gene lost 8 bases, with 15 bases spanning the gap. CDR3 length: 13 amino acids. The CDR3 loop reads CASSREDALEAFF. The CDR3 DNA follows: TGCGCCAGCAGCCGGGAGGATGCCCTAGAAGCTTTCTTT. Variable domain in full (rest from reference TRBV5-1 and TRBJ1-1): KAGVTQTPRYLIKTRGQQVTLSCSPISGHRSVSWYQQTPGQGLQFLFEYFSETQRNKGNFPGRFSGRQFSNSRSEMNVSTLELGDSALYLCASSREDALEAFFGQGTRLTVV.

The CDR3, as DNA: TGCAGTGCTAGTCCTCCCGGAGGTGGGGACGAGCAGTACTTC. It translates to CSASPPGGGDEQYF. This sequence joins TRBV20-1 and TRBJ2-7; the D gene is possibly TRBD2 (5 bases). CDR1 and CDR2 from the germline V gene are DFQATT and SNEGSKA (reference sequence). The CDR3 runs to 14 residues. Trimming cost V 3 bases and J 5 bases, with 17 bases left between them.

This clone was detected a few times. This chain joins TRBV3-1 (or the pseudogene TRBV3-2) and TRBJ1-2, with 8 bases identical to TRBD1. V shed 2 bases, J shed 4 bases, and the junction held 6 bases outside the gene matches. The CDR3 extends over 15 amino acids. Germline values: CDR1 LGHDT, CDR2 YNNKEL (reference sequence). CDR3 sequence reads: CASSQPGTGSYGYTF. As DNA, the CDR3 is TGTGCCAGCAGCCAACCCGGGACAGGCTCCTATGGCTACACCTTC.

The gene calls are TRBV2 and TRBJ2-2; maybe TRBD1 (5 bases). The ends were cut back, 7 bases at V and 0 bases at J, with 12 bases in the middle. Germline lookup yields CDR1 SNHLY and CDR2 FYNNEI. This CDR3 comprises 15 residues. CDR3 amino acids: CASTKSRANTGELFF. The CDR3 DNA follows: TGTGCCAGCACAAAGAGCAGGGCGAACACCGGGGAGCTGTTTTTT.

This clone has only a few counts. The chain is built from TRBV6-2 or TRBV6-3 and TRBJ2-7; a weak D match, TRBD2 (5 bases). Trimming took 2 bases from V and 1 from J, leaving 9 bases between them. Germline CDR1 reads MNHEY; CDR2 reads SVGEGT. This CDR3 contains 14 residues. CDR3 DNA: TGTGCCAGCAGTTACCAAACTAGGTCCTACGAGCAGTACTTC. The encoded protein is CASSYQTRSYEQYF.

The V call is TRBV6-5, the J call TRBJ1-4; D is uncertain. The germline V gene encodes CDR1 MNHEY and CDR2 SVGAGI. The CDR3 sequence is 14 residues long. The germline V and J ends were trimmed by 7 bases and 0 bases, with 9 bases remaining between them. The CDR3 region is CASTKYATNEKLFF. In nucleotides, the CDR3 is TGTGCCAGCACGAAGTATGCAACTAATGAAAAACTGTTTTTT.

The chain uses TRBV9 and TRBJ2-3, with D perhaps being TRBD1 or TRBD2 (5 bases each). CDR1 and CDR2 from the germline V gene are SGDLS and YYNGEE. CDR3 size: 17 residues. V was cut by 4 bases and J by 1 base, with 19 bases left in between. CDR3 region: CASSSGTSRDGTDTQYF. DNA of the CDR3: TGTGCCAGCAGCTCAGGGACCTCAAGGGACGGCACAGATACGCAGTATTTT.

The rearrangement uses TRBV4-3 and TRBJ2-1; 8 nucleotides align to TRBD2. Germline CDR1 reads LGHNA; CDR2 reads YSLEER. The ends lost 4 bases at V and 4 bases at J; junction bases unmatched: 3. This CDR3 region has 14 residues. The CDR3 sequence: CASSLGTSYNEQFF. CDR3 nucleotide sequence: TGCGCCAGCAGCCTCGGGACTAGTTACAATGAGCAGTTCTTC.

The V and J genes are TRBV6-5 and TRBJ1-1; D perhaps matches TRBD1 (5 bases). V was trimmed by 6 bases and J by 0 bases, leaving 8 bases between them. This CDR3 region has 13 residues. In germline, CDR1 is MNHEY, CDR2 SVGAGI. The CDR3 DNA sequence: TGTGCCAGCAGCCGACAGATGAACACTGAAGCTTTCTTT. Translated, it gives CASSRQMNTEAFF.